This T cell receptor beta chain was observed in a study of T cell responses to AZD1222 COVID-19 vaccine. Measured with immunoSEQ multiplex PCR; TCRdb has only the in-frame clones, and not every one. The top ten clones hold around a tenth of a sample with fewer than 100,000 clones, roughly 87% of them seen once. This CDR3 contains 14 residues. The V gene's germline CDR1 is SEHNR and CDR2 FQNEAQ (reference sequence). Trimming stripped 2 bases from V and 5 bases from J, with 12 bases between. General study points: Once two AZD1222 doses were given, Spike-specific TCR breadth and depth went up. Spike-wide coverage was observed for vaccine-associated CD4 TCRs, with dominant responses at 160-218 and 743-854. Baseline seropositivity characterized only a handful of AZD1222 recipients. Clonal diversity was possibly underestimated; the donors were predominantly white British and more often female.

Remarks on this clone: Its antigen is unknown.

The chain carries TRBV7-9 and TRBJ2-5, with D possibly TRBD1 on 6 matching bases. The sequences come from peripheral blood, collected 28 days after the second AZD1222 dose. This clonotype originated in an adult who received the AZD1222 COVID-19 vaccine. CDR3 amino acids: CASSLFGQGETQYF. The CDR3 nucleotides are TGTGCCAGCAGCTTATTCGGCCAGGGGGAGACCCAGTACTTC.